The rows below give T cell receptor beta chains drawn from one sample of a study of T cells after yellow fever vaccination. TCRdb re-called the 5' RACE reads with MiXCR, one entry per CDR3 protein. The repertoire holds some 400,000 distinct CDR3 sequences, with roughly 20% as singletons. The sample consisted of PBMCs, taken before the yellow fever booster vaccination. The receptors were sampled from a man aged 18 to 35 who received the YFV17D yellow fever vaccine. Each CDR3 is given with its conserved first and last residue.

TRBJ1-1 | TRBV30 | CAWGQGMSAFF
TRBJ2-7 | TRBV12-3/TRBV12-4 | CASSLKVYEQYF
TRBJ2-3 | TRBV7-2 | CASSLAQTSDTQYF
TRBJ2-3 | TRBV4-1 | CASSHPERGRTDTQYF
TRBJ2-1 | TRBV5-6 | CASSLIGGLLSSYNEQFF
TRBJ2-7 | TRBV2 | CASRESGQRSYEQYF
TRBJ1-1 | TRBV5-6 | CASSPPGRPNTEAFF
TRBJ2-1 | TRBV2 | CASSADGGPGQAQFF
TRBJ2-5 | TRBV4-1 | CASGRDGSVKTQYF
TRBJ2-5 | TRBV12-3/TRBV12-4 | CASNKIAVGGETQYF
TRBJ2-7 | TRBV20-1 | CSASVGEQYF
TRBJ2-2 | TRBV11-2 | CASSFNRGPTGELFF
TRBJ2-1 | TRBV20-1 | CSARGRAGGGNEQFF
TRBJ1-4 | TRBV20-1 | CSATTTGANEKLFF
TRBJ2-7 | TRBV6-5 | CASSYTRQGSYEQYF
TRBJ2-5 | TRBV10-3 | CAMAQIEETQYF
TRBJ1-1 | TRBV6-5 | CASKLPGYTEAFF
TRBJ2-5 | TRBV7-7 | CASSLGGAQGPETQYF
TRBJ1-1 | TRBV4-2 | CASSQRVQGAEAFF
TRBJ2-7 | TRBV4-2 | CASRGASVYEQYF
TRBJ1-5 | TRBV20-1 | CSATGQINQPQHF
TRBJ2-5 | TRBV7-2 | CASSRSGGGETQYF
TRBJ1-2 | TRBV6-1 | CASSEGSEFYGYTF
TRBJ2-1 | TRBV29-1 | CSGGRAGEQFF
TRBJ2-3 | TRBV11-2 | CASSLPSAGADTQYF
TRBJ2-5 | TRBV24-1 | CATSETETQYF
TRBJ2-5 | TRBV5-1 | CASSSPEGETQYF
TRBJ1-2 | TRBV15 | CATSRGEGPRAF
TRBJ1-5 | TRBV19 | CASSTPMEFSNQPQHF
TRBJ1-6 | TRBV5-6 | CASSGKGFYNSPLHF
TRBJ2-1 | TRBV4-3 | CASSRTTGSYNEQFF
TRBJ1-2 | TRBV6-1 | CASTPTGGRGYTF